The 11 T cell receptor beta chains listed next were all sequenced from one sample in a study of cytomegalovirus exposure and HLA in healthy donors. Amplification used 60 Vbeta primers and 13 Jbeta primers. The method was immunoSEQ multiplex PCR; TCRdb's version includes in-frame clones alone and lacks a portion of them. The table includes 65,000 to 85,000 clones, under 80% detected once. The sample taken for sequencing was PBMCs. Source of these receptors: a male donor in good health and CMV-seropositive.

The chain carries TRBV4-2 and TRBJ1-1; D is undetermined. Looked up from germline, CDR1 is LGHNA and CDR2 is YNFKEQ. Trimming left V 0 bases short and J 3 bases short, with 17 bases between. The CDR3 is made up of 17 amino acids. DNA for the CDR3: TGTGCCAGCAGCCAAGATTGGAGGGAGCTGGTGGACACTGAAGCTTTCTTT. Translated, it gives CASSQDWRELVDTEAFF.

The chain links TRBV30 to TRBJ2-5; D call uncertain. The germline V gene encodes CDR1 GTSNPN and CDR2 SVGIG (reference sequence). The CDR3 consists of 17 residues. Trimming cost V 0 bases and J 7 bases, with 24 bases left between them. CDR3 in amino acids: CAWSVSPSERLTGTQYF. CDR3 nucleotide sequence: TGTGCCTGGAGTGTAAGCCCTAGTGAGCGACTTACGGGGACCCAGTACTTC.

The CDR3 region is CASSLNSNYGYTF. The CDR3 DNA reads TGCGCCAGCAGCTTGAACAGTAACTATGGCTACACCTTC. The rearrangement uses TRBV5-1 and TRBJ1-2; D gene ambiguous. Germline loops: CDR1 SGHRS, CDR2 YFSETQ. CDR3 length equals 13 residues. Trimming removed 1 base at V and 1 base at J, with 5 bases between.

The J gene is TRBJ2-6, the V gene TRBV27, with 8 bases matching TRBD1. CDR3 length: 15 amino acids. The V segment lost 4 bases and the J segment 5 bases; nucleotides outside the gene matches: 4. The V gene's germline CDR1 is MNHEY and CDR2 SMNVEV (reference sequence). CDR3 in amino acids: CASSWTGQRANVLTF. DNA of the CDR3: TGTGCCAGCAGTTGGACAGGGCAAAGGGCCAACGTCCTGACTTTC.

The gene calls are TRBV27 and TRBJ1-1, with D unclear. Germline CDR1 and CDR2: MNHEY and SMNVEV (reference sequence). V was clipped by 5 bases and J by 3 bases, with 10 bases between them. This CDR3 contains 13 residues. CDR3 nucleotide sequence: TGTGCCAGCAGTAGATACGCGGACACTGAAGCTTTCTTT. This gives the protein CASSRYADTEAFF.

Details on this clone: A read error may account for a junction end that differs from germline. The J gene is TRBJ2-5, the V gene TRBV5-6; D may be TRBD2 (5 bases). The CDR3 totals 14 residues. The germline V gene encodes CDR1 SGHDT and CDR2 YYEEEE. CDR3 loop: CTSSPGGGQETQYF. Here the CDR3 DNA reads TGTACCAGCAGCCCGGGTGGAGGACAAGAGACCCAGTACTTC.

This chain connects TRBV18 to TRBJ1-6; D gene unclear. Germline V gene data show CDR1 as KGHSH and CDR2 as LQKENI. The CDR3 sequence is 14 residues long. The ends were cut back, 2 bases at V and 7 bases at J, with 9 bases in the middle. CDR3: CASSPAGENSPLHF. The CDR3 coding sequence is TGTGCCAGCTCACCAGCCGGGGAAAATTCACCCCTCCACTTT.

The CDR3 bases are TGCGCCAGCAGCTTGGGGACAGGGAAGGGTGAAAAACTGTTTTTT. Translating gives CASSLGTGKGEKLFF. V gene TRBV5-1 combines with J gene TRBJ1-4, with 8 bases matching TRBD1. Germline CDR1 SGHRS, CDR2 YFSETQ. Trimming took 0 bases from V and 7 from J; bases not matched to a gene: 5. The CDR3 contains 15 residues.

This sequence joins TRBV6-4 and TRBJ1-6; D is perhaps TRBD1 (6 bases). This CDR3 comprises 13 residues. Trimming cost V 0 bases and J 11 bases, with 8 bases left between them. Germline CDR1 and CDR2: MRHNA and SNTAGT. The CDR3 bases are TGTGCCAGCAGTGACTCGACAGGAACACCCCTCCACTTT. Translating it yields CASSDSTGTPLHF.

The chain joins TRBV5-8 to TRBJ2-2; TRBD2 is a possible D gene (6 bases). The germline CDR1 and CDR2 sequences are SGHTS and YDEGEE. V lost 4 bases and J 3 bases, leaving 16 bases between the germline ends. The CDR3 totals 16 residues. CDR3 sequence: CASSLPGEEDTGELFF. The CDR3 coding sequence is TGTGCCAGCAGCCTACCGGGGGAAGAGGACACCGGGGAGCTGTTTTTT.

The chain uses TRBV10-2 and TRBJ2-1; D is possibly TRBD2 (6 bases). V was clipped by 1 base and J by 12 bases, with 25 bases between them. Per germline, CDR1 WSHSY and CDR2 SAAADI. CDR3 length: 17 amino acids. The CDR3 coding sequence is TGCGCCAGCAGTGAGTTCCCCCCTAGCGCGCCCCGAGGTGGGCAGTTCTTC. Translated: CASSEFPPSAPRGGQFF.